These 26 T cell receptor beta chains share one sample of origin, sequenced in a study of cytomegalovirus exposure and HLA in healthy donors. The PCR was carried out with 60 Vbeta primers and 13 Jbeta primers. Repertoires were generated with immunoSEQ multiplex PCR, while TCRdb's copy carries only in-frame clones and drops some. The data hold over 75,000 clones, with around 10% observed a single time. Source material: PBMCs. The origin of the receptors is a man over 45 in good health and CMV-seropositive.

This clone was seen more than once but under ten times. The chain links TRBV28 to TRBJ2-6, with 7 bases identical to TRBD1. V was clipped by 8 bases and J by 4 bases; unmatched bases: 8. The CDR3 totals 15 residues. Germline-derived CDR1 and CDR2 are MDHEN and SYDVKM. CDR3 DNA: TGTGCCAGCGTCCCAGAGGGGGCCGGGGCCAACGTCCTGACTTTC. Its protein is CASVPEGAGANVLTF.

This clone has a handful of counts. The rearrangement joins TRBV5-1 to TRBJ2-1; 10 bases agree with TRBD1. CDR3 length: 16 amino acids. Germline CDR1 and CDR2: SGHRS and YFSETQ. V dropped 4 bases and J dropped 0; count of bases not matched to a gene: 4. The DNA for the CDR3 is TGCGCCAGCAGCGGACAGGGGGGCGGCTCCTACAATGAGCAGTTCTTC. Translation: CASSGQGGGSYNEQFF.

The J gene is TRBJ2-7, the V gene TRBV2; TRBD1 is a possible D gene (5 bases). CDR1 and CDR2 from the germline V gene are SNHLY and FYNNEI. Trimming shortened V by 7 bases and J by 4 bases, and 17 bases separated the two germline ends. This CDR3 region has 14 residues. CDR3 amino acids: CASISGRERYEQYF. CDR3 in DNA: TGTGCCAGCATCTCGGGCAGGGAAAGGTACGAGCAGTACTTC.

The chain has TRBV30 and TRBJ1-5; 7 bases are shared with TRBD1. CDR3 length equals 14 residues. Per the germline V gene, CDR1 is GTSNPN and CDR2 is SVGIG (reference sequence). Trimming removed 4 bases from V and 2 bases from J; junction bases left unmatched: 5. The DNA for the CDR3 is TGTGCCTGGACCACCGGACAGGGCAATCAGCCCCAGCATTTT. It translates to CAWTTGQGNQPQHF.

This clone was counted only a few times. The identical CDR3 is also encoded by other nucleotide sequences in the sample. The rearrangement joins TRBV18 to TRBJ2-1; TRBD2 agrees at 15 bases. Germline assignment: CDR1 KGHSH and CDR2 LQKENI. With V trimmed by 6 bases and J by 7 bases, 4 bases remained unmatched. The CDR3 is 15 residues long. The CDR3 sequence is CASSLGLAGGNEQFF. In DNA, the CDR3 is TGTGCCAGCTCTCTTGGACTAGCGGGAGGGAATGAGCAGTTCTTC.

This chain uses TRBV5-1 with TRBJ2-2; the D gene is possibly TRBD2 (5 bases). V lost 4 bases, J lost 3 bases, and 10 bases lay in between. This CDR3 is built from 14 residues. Germline assignment: CDR1 SGHRS and CDR2 YFSETQ. The CDR3 DNA follows: TGCGCCAGCAGCCCCACGGACTACACCGGGGAGCTGTTTTTT. This codes for CASSPTDYTGELFF.

The rearrangement uses TRBV2 and TRBJ1-6; D is undetermined. The CDR3 loop spans 14 amino acids. The germline V and J ends were trimmed by 10 bases and 9 bases, with 19 bases remaining between them. From germline, CDR1 is SNHLY and CDR2 FYNNEI. As DNA, the CDR3 is TGTGCCACGGATCAAGAGACTAAAGCTTCACCCCTCCACTTT. Protein product: CATDQETKASPLHF.

This clone came up a few times. The chain joins TRBV28 to TRBJ1-1; D gene uncertain. Germline CDR1 is MDHEN and CDR2 is SYDVKM. There are 14 residues in the CDR3. The ends were cut back, 2 bases at V and 5 bases at J, with 12 bases in the middle. Here the CDR3 DNA reads TGTGCCAGCAGTTTACGTCAGGTCCGGACTGAAGCTTTCTTT. It specifies CASSLRQVRTEAFF.

This clone was found many times. This CDR3 reads CASSRDRQETQYF. CDR3 coding DNA: TGTGCCAGCAGCCGGGACAGACAAGAGACCCAGTACTTC. The V call is TRBV11-2, the J call TRBJ2-5; 7 nucleotides match TRBD1. The V gene end was trimmed by 5 bases and the J gene end by 2 bases; junction bases not matched to a gene: 2. The germline gives CDR1 SGHAT, CDR2 FQNNGV. CDR3 length equals 13 residues. The full variable domain, its missing parts supplied by reference TRBV11-2 and TRBJ2-5, is EAGVAQSPRYKIIEKRQSVAFWCNPISGHATLYWYQQILGQGPKLLIQFQNNGVVDDSQLPKDRFSAERLKGVDSTLKIQPAKLEDSAVYLCASSRDRQETQYFGPGTRLLVL.

This clone was seen a handful of times. The chain uses TRBV5-6 and TRBJ2-1; D possibly corresponds to TRBD1 (6 bases). V lost 0 bases, J lost 1 base, and 11 bases lay in between. CDR1 and CDR2 (germline): SGHDT, YYEEEE. The length of the CDR3 is 16 residues. CDR3 residues: CASSLDRVGSYNEQFF. The CDR3 region has the DNA TGTGCCAGCAGCTTGGACAGGGTGGGATCCTACAATGAGCAGTTCTTC.

The genes are TRBV19 and TRBJ1-1, with 7 bases aligning to TRBD1. This CDR3 spans 14 amino acids. CDR1 and CDR2 (germline): LNHDA, SQIVND (reference sequence). The junction had 4 bases not matched to a gene; V was cut back by 4 bases and J by 2 bases. The CDR3 DNA follows: TGTGCCAGTAGTACAAGGACAGGCAACACTGAAGCTTTCTTT. This gives the protein CASSTRTGNTEAFF.

The chain has TRBV4-3 and TRBJ2-7; 13 bases align to TRBD2. The length of the CDR3 is 18 residues. Germline CDR1 LGHNA, CDR2 YSLEER. Trimming at V came to 2 bases and at J to 2 bases, leaving 9 bases not matched to a gene. The CDR3 nucleotides are TGCGCCAGCAGCCAACAAATCGGGACTAGCGGGGCTACCTACGAGCAGTACTTC. Amino acid sequence: CASSQQIGTSGATYEQYF.

DNA for the CDR3: TGTGCCAGCAGCTCCGTAGCGGGAGCCCCAGATACGCAGTATTTT. It translates to CASSSVAGAPDTQYF. The genes are TRBV7-2 and TRBJ2-3; 9 bases agree with TRBD2. Germline CDR1 SGHTA, CDR2 FQGNSA. V lost 4 bases and J lost 4; bases outside the gene matches: 6. This CDR3 comprises 15 residues.

This chain joins TRBV2 and TRBJ1-1; the D gene is possibly TRBD1 (5 bases). This CDR3 contains 14 residues. CDR1 SNHLY and CDR2 FYNNEI come from the germline V gene. The V end lost 3 bases, the J end lost 4 bases, and 12 bases lay between the germline ends. The CDR3 sequence is CASSEGRAGTEAFF. The CDR3 nucleotides read TGTGCCAGCAGTGAGGGCAGGGCTGGCACTGAAGCTTTCTTT.

The chain links TRBV5-1 to TRBJ2-5, with 15 bases aligning to TRBD2. The trim removed 2 bases at V and 4 bases at J, leaving 9 bases unmatched. The V gene's germline CDR1 is SGHRS and CDR2 YFSETQ. The CDR3 loop spans 18 amino acids. The CDR3 coding sequence is TGCGCCAGCAGCTTCAGTTCCGGGACTAGCGGGAGGTTAGAGACCCAGTACTTC. Translation: CASSFSSGTSGRLETQYF.

The chain links TRBV7-8 to TRBJ2-3, with D perhaps TRBD2 (6 bases). The germline V gene has CDR1 SGHVS and CDR2 FQNEAQ. Trimming removed 0 bases from V and 0 bases from J, with 7 bases in between. The CDR3 has 15 residues. CDR3: CASSLAGGSTDTQYF. The CDR3 region has the DNA TGTGCCAGCAGCTTAGCGGGAGGTAGCACAGATACGCAGTATTTT.

This clone is a singleton in its sample. This chain uses TRBV23-1 with TRBJ1-5, with D uncertain. TRBV23-1 is labeled an ORF, and its function is uncertain. The V gene lost 0 bases and the J gene lost 0 bases, with 18 bases spanning the gap. The CDR3 is made up of 19 amino acids. CDR3 coding DNA: TGCGCCAGCAGTCAATCAGGGCCCCCCGGGGTGGTTAGCAATCAGCCCCAGCATTTT. This encodes CASSQSGPPGVVSNQPQHF.

The V call is TRBV19, the J call TRBJ2-3; TRBD2 aligns across 9 bases. In germline, CDR1 is LNHDA, CDR2 SQIVND (reference sequence). The CDR3 sequence is 17 residues long. V was pared by 2 bases and J by 5 bases, with 11 bases of the junction left unmatched. In nucleotides, the CDR3 is TGTGCCAGTAGTATAATCGGCCTAGCGGGAAATCAAGATACGCAGTATTTT. Residues: CASSIIGLAGNQDTQYF.

The table lists this clone with a few counts. J is TRBJ2-1 and V is TRBV19; 13 bases fit TRBD2. After removal of 1 base from V and 2 bases from J, the junction contained 8 bases not matched to a gene. This CDR3 has 19 amino acids. Looked up from germline, CDR1 is LNHDA and CDR2 is SQIVND (reference sequence). The CDR3 nucleotides read TGTGCCAGTAGTATAGGGAGACTAGCGGGAGGTCAGGCCTACAATGAGCAGTTCTTC. The encoded protein is CASSIGRLAGGQAYNEQFF. The full variable domain, rest sourced from reference TRBV19 and TRBJ2-1, is DGGITQSPKYLFRKEGQNVTLSCEQNLNHDAMYWYRQDPGQGLRLIYYSQIVNDFQKGDIAEGYSVSREKKESFPLTVTSAQKNPTAFYLCASSIGRLAGGQAYNEQFFGPGTRLTVL.

This clone was recorded once. The gene calls are TRBV5-5 and TRBJ1-2, with 9 nucleotides matching TRBD1. The CDR3 runs to 14 residues. Germline V CDR1 and CDR2: SGHKS, YYEKEE (reference sequence). Germline trimming cut 1 base from V and 5 bases from J; bases unmatched to any gene: 3. CDR3 in amino acids: CASSLSQGAYGYTF. CDR3 in DNA: TGTGCCAGCAGCTTGTCACAGGGGGCGTATGGCTACACCTTC.

In its sample, this clone was seen a few times. This chain uses TRBV5-4 with TRBJ1-1, with TRBD1 matching over 9 bases. The germline gives CDR1 SGHNT, CDR2 YYREEE (reference sequence). The CDR3 consists of 16 residues. The ends lost 0 bases at V and 8 bases at J; junction bases unmatched: 11. The CDR3 here is CASSLGGQGSRREAFF. Here the CDR3 DNA reads TGTGCCAGCAGCTTGGGTGGACAGGGGTCTAGGCGGGAAGCTTTCTTT.

This clone was seen once. The rearrangement uses TRBV4-1 and TRBJ2-3, with D perhaps matching TRBD2 (6 bases). Germline CDR1 and CDR2: MGHRA and YSYEKL. The CDR3 covers 16 residues. V gave up 4 bases and J gave up 3 bases, with 17 bases separating them. CDR3 sequence reads: CASSLRPLAETDTQYF. CDR3 nucleotides: TGCGCCAGCAGCCTCAGACCACTAGCCGAGACAGATACGCAGTATTTT.

This chain links TRBV6-5 with TRBJ1-5; the D gene is possibly TRBD1 (5 bases). V was clipped by 8 bases and J by 2 bases, with 7 bases between them. The CDR3 is 12 amino acids. CDR1 is MNHEY, CDR2 SVGAGI, per germline. This CDR3 reads CASGGGNQPQHF. CDR3 sequence (DNA): TGTGCCAGCGGGGGGGGCAATCAGCCCCAGCATTTT.

This clone appeared a few times. The rearrangement joins TRBV27 to TRBJ2-2; the D is unclear. This CDR3 has 12 amino acids. The V end lost 3 bases, the J end lost 5 bases, and 4 bases lay between the germline ends. Germline values: CDR1 MNHEY, CDR2 SMNVEV (reference sequence). The CDR3 loop is CASSFSTGELFF. CDR3 DNA: TGTGCCAGCAGTTTTAGTACCGGGGAGCTGTTTTTT.

There are a few counts of this clone. The chain couples TRBV7-9 to TRBJ2-7; the D gene is possibly TRBD1 (5 bases). The V gene lost 1 base and the J gene lost 3 bases, with 10 bases spanning the gap. The CDR3 is 14 amino acids. Germline V gives CDR1 SEHNR, CDR2 FQNEAQ (reference sequence). CDR3 residues: CASSLVARDYEQYF. CDR3 coding DNA: TGTGCCAGCAGCTTAGTCGCCAGGGACTACGAGCAGTACTTC.

This clone was seen many times. Written as DNA, the CDR3 is TGCGCCAGCAGCTTCAACTCTGGAAACACCATATATTTT. Translating it yields CASSFNSGNTIYF. The genes are TRBV5-1 and TRBJ1-3; no clear D. The germline V gene has CDR1 SGHRS and CDR2 YFSETQ. This CDR3 region has 13 residues. Trimming stripped 2 bases from V and 0 bases from J, with 3 bases between.